The 16 T cell receptor beta chains given below trace back to one sample, sequenced in a study of cytomegalovirus exposure and HLA in healthy donors. PCR was performed using 60 Vbeta and 13 Jbeta primers. Some clones are missing from TCRdb's copy, which holds only in-frame ones; the method was immunoSEQ multiplex PCR. The sample lists some 180,000 clones, about four fifths seen once, with approximately 2.1% in the top ten. Sequenced sample: PBMCs. These receptors were obtained from a woman in her twenties or thirties in good health and CMV-seronegative.

This chain links TRBV11-1 with TRBJ2-7; 7 bases agree with TRBD2. Germline values: CDR1 SGHAT, CDR2 FQDESV (reference sequence). The CDR3 sequence is 15 residues long. V was pared by 1 base and J by 6 bases, with 9 bases of the junction left unmatched. The CDR3 DNA reads TGTGCCAGCAGCTTAGTGCGGGGGAAAGGGGCCGAGCAGTACTTC. Protein product: CASSLVRGKGAEQYF.

V is TRBV6-1 and J is TRBJ1-5; D may be TRBD1 (5 bases). With 0 bases removed from V and 9 bases from J, the gap between germline ends came to 18 bases. The CDR3 extends over 16 amino acids. CDR1 and CDR2 from the germline V gene are MNHNS and SASEGT. The CDR3 DNA is TGTGCCAGCAGTGAAGCAGTGGCCAGGGCCGTCGGGCCCCAGCATTTT. Translated, it gives CASSEAVARAVGPQHF.

This rearrangement joins TRBV6-5 to TRBJ1-5, with D possibly being TRBD1 (6 bases). CDR1 is MNHEY, CDR2 SVGAGI, per germline. The V and J ends lost 9 bases and 0 bases respectively, with 15 bases between them. CDR3 length: 15 residues. CDR3 amino acids: CASGIQGNSNQPQHF. The CDR3 nucleotides read TGTGCCAGTGGGATTCAGGGGAATAGCAATCAGCCCCAGCATTTT.

The CDR3 bases are TGTGCCAGCTCACGGGGACAGGGAGTAATGGAAAAACTGTTTTTT. Amino acid sequence: CASSRGQGVMEKLFF. The chain combines TRBV18 with TRBJ1-4; 9 nucleotides align to TRBD1. The germline gives CDR1 KGHSH, CDR2 LQKENI. The length of the CDR3 is 15 residues. With 4 bases clipped from V and 8 bases from J, the junction kept 8 bases outside the gene matches.

The chain is built from TRBV9 and TRBJ2-3; the match to TRBD2 covers 8 bases. Germline V lookup: CDR1 SGDLS, CDR2 YYNGEE. CDR3 length: 16 residues. V lost 4 bases, J lost 0 bases, and 7 bases stayed unmatched. The DNA of the CDR3 is TGTGCCAGCAGCCTACGCGGGGGGTCCAGCACAGATACGCAGTATTTT. Translated, it gives CASSLRGGSSTDTQYF.

The chain carries TRBV4-1 and TRBJ2-5, with unresolved D. Germline V gene sequence: CDR1 MGHRA, CDR2 YSYEKL. The CDR3 is 14 amino acids. V lost 4 bases and J lost 2, with 11 bases in between. DNA of the CDR3: TGCGCCAGCAGCCGAGGTGAGCGACAAGAGACCCAGTACTTC. This codes for CASSRGERQETQYF.

The chain joins TRBV5-6 to TRBJ1-6; TRBD1 might be the D (6 bases). With 0 bases removed from V and 9 bases from J, the gap between germline ends came to 10 bases. CDR3 size: 14 residues. CDR1 and CDR2 (germline): SGHDT, YYEEEE. CDR3 DNA sequence: TGTGCCAGCAGCTTGGACAGGGCTAGTTCACCCCTCCACTTT. Protein sequence: CASSLDRASSPLHF.

The chain joins TRBV30 to TRBJ1-2; TRBD1 is a possible D gene (6 bases). Deletions cut 4 bases from V and 5 bases from J, with 14 bases between. Germline V gene lookup returns CDR1 GTSNPN and CDR2 SVGIG (reference sequence). This CDR3 has 13 residues. CDR3: CAWTPERGYGYTF. CDR3 nucleotide sequence: TGTGCCTGGACCCCGGAGAGGGGGTATGGCTACACCTTC. The full variable domain, in which reference TRBV30 and TRBJ1-2 provide the parts outside the CDR3, is SQTIHQWPATLVQPVGSPLSLECTVEGTSNPNLYWYRQAAGRGLQLLFYSVGIGQISSEVPQNLSASRPQDRQFILSSKKLLLSDSGFYLCAWTPERGYGYTFGSGTRLTVV.

The rearrangement uses TRBV12-5 and TRBJ2-7, with 7 bases matching TRBD1. V was clipped by 0 bases and J by 3 bases; unmatched bases: 11. Germline-derived CDR1 and CDR2 are LGHNT and FRNRAP. This CDR3 spans 17 amino acids. CDR3 in amino acids: CASGLVPEQGSLYEQYF. The CDR3, as DNA: TGTGCTAGTGGTTTGGTACCGGAACAGGGGTCACTCTACGAGCAGTACTTC.

The genes are TRBV15 and TRBJ1-1, with D tentatively TRBD1 (6 bases). With 1 base removed from V and 5 bases from J, the gap between germline ends came to 14 bases. CDR1 and CDR2 (germline): LNHNV, YYDKDF (reference sequence). This CDR3 region has 15 residues. CDR3: CATSRGAGAGTEAFF. CDR3 nucleotides: TGTGCCACCAGCAGAGGTGCGGGGGCGGGAACTGAAGCTTTCTTT.

The rearrangement uses TRBV6-5 and TRBJ1-1, with D perhaps TRBD1 (5 bases). The germline V gene has CDR1 MNHEY and CDR2 SVGAGI. CDR3 size: 14 residues. Trimming took off 7 bases at V and 5 bases at J, with 17 bases between the two ends. CDR3 nucleotide sequence: TGTGCCAGCACCTTCAACAGCCGGGGGACTGAAGCTTTCTTT. It specifies CASTFNSRGTEAFF.

This clone was seen only a few times. This chain joins TRBV5-1 and TRBJ2-3; 9 bases fit TRBD2. V was pared by 4 bases and J by 6 bases, with 6 bases of the junction left unmatched. Germline-derived CDR1 and CDR2 are SGHRS and YFSETQ. The CDR3 runs 14 residues. CDR3 sequence reads: CASSTGTSSDTQYF. CDR3 sequence (DNA): TGCGCCAGCAGCACTGGGACTAGCTCTGATACGCAGTATTTT.

This clone was counted only a few times. The chain combines TRBV30 with TRBJ1-1; 7 positions agree with TRBD1. The CDR3 is 14 amino acids. V lost 2 bases, J lost 8 bases, and 11 bases stayed unmatched. The germline CDR1 and CDR2 sequences are GTSNPN and SVGIG (reference sequence). DNA for the CDR3: TGTGCCTGGAGTTCCACCACCTTACAGGGGGAAGCTTTCTTT. Its protein product is CAWSSTTLQGEAFF.

The rearrangement links TRBV9 to TRBJ1-1, with D uncertain. The V gene's germline CDR1 is SGDLS and CDR2 YYNGEE. V dropped 4 bases and J dropped 0 bases, with 13 bases sitting between them. This CDR3 is 15 amino acids long. CDR3 protein: CASSPPRTMNTEAFF. The DNA for the CDR3 is TGTGCCAGCAGCCCACCCCGGACTATGAACACTGAAGCTTTCTTT.

The chain has TRBV6-1 and TRBJ2-7, with D possibly TRBD2 on 7 matching bases. Trimming shortened V by 5 bases and J by 4 bases, and 15 bases separated the two germline ends. This CDR3 comprises 14 residues. Germline loops: CDR1 MNHNS, CDR2 SASEGT. In DNA form, the CDR3 reads TGTGCCAGCAGTAGGGGGGGCTCCCTTTACGAGCAGTACTTC. Encoded protein: CASSRGGSLYEQYF.

This sequence joins TRBV11-2 and TRBJ1-3; D is ambiguous. The CDR3 totals 14 residues. Trimming stripped 0 bases from V and 9 bases from J, with 12 bases between. Germline V gene sequence: CDR1 SGHAT, CDR2 FQNNGV. CDR3 bases: TGTGCCAGCAGCTTAGAGATTGTACGAGGCACCATATATTTT. Translation: CASSLEIVRGTIYF.